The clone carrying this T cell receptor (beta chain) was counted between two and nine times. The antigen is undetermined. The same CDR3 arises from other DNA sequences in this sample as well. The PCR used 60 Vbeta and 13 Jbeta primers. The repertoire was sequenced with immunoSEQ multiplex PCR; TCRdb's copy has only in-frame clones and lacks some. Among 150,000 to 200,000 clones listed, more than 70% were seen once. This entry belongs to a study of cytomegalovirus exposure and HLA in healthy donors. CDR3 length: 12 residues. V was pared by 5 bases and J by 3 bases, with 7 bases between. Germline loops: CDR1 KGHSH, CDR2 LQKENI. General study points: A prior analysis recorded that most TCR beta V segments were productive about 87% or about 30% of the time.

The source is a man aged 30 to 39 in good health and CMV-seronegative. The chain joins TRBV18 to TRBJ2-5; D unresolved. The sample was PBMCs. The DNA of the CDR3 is TGTGCCAGCTCATCTACAGAAGAGACCCAGTACTTC. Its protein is CASSSTEETQYF. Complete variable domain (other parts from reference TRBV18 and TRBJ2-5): NAGVMQNPRHLVRRRGQEARLRCSPMKGHSHVYWYRQLPEEGLKFMVYLQKENIIDESGMPKERFSAEFPKEGPSILRIQQVVRGDSAAYFCASSSTEETQYFGPGTRLLVL.